This T cell receptor (beta chain) was sequenced for a study of T cell responses to AZD1222 COVID-19 vaccine. General observations from the study: Donors were largely white British and mainly female; clonal diversity was possibly underestimated.

Remarks on this clone: Its matching antigen is unknown.

CDR3 size: 14 residues. The germline CDR1 and CDR2 sequences are MDHEN and SYDVKM. Trimming pared 3 bases from V and 4 bases from J, leaving 7 bases between. Profiled with immunoSEQ multiplex PCR; TCRdb holds only in-frame clones, not every one. The profile covers 95,000 to 100,000 clones, with over 85% appearing a single time and about 13% taken by the ten largest. The TCR was taken from an adult in good health. Sequenced here: peripheral blood, sampled on day 0 of AZD1222 vaccination. This sequence joins TRBV28 and TRBJ1-6; D is ambiguous. CDR3 bases: TGTGCCAGCAGTTTTTTAACTTATAATTCACCCCTCCACTTT. It yields the protein CASSFLTYNSPLHF.